What follows describes a single TCR beta chain. The antigen it recognizes is unknown. Germline and junction disagree at one end, which may indicate a read error. This entry is derived from a study of tumor-infiltrating lymphocytes in primary liver carcinoma (dated by TCRdb to between 2016 and 2019). Notes on the research overall: Of the five patients, three men and two women aged 30 to 69 years, four had hepatocellular carcinoma and one had combined HCC and intrahepatic cholangiocarcinoma. Repertoires from technical replicates were highly reproducible, with mean shared-clone rates about 0.9 and correlation coefficients above 0.95. To link TCRbeta repertoire diversity with the local molecular phenotype, the approximately 25 tumor region samples were profiled using Agilent mRNA microarrays. Each sample produced roughly 3.65 to 7.13 million productive TCRbeta reads, and read depth showed no significant difference between tissue types. Across five regions of each liver tumor, along with adjacent normal tissue and blood, the study brought together TCRbeta repertoire sequencing, expression microarrays and whole-exome sequencing. Tumors of the five patients were stage T1-T3 N0M0 with maximum diameters of roughly 4.2 to 10 cm. TCRbeta repertoire sequencing covered about 35 specimens from 5 patients: roughly 25 tumor regions, 5 adjacent noncancerous liver tissues and 5 peripheral blood samples. The paper's findings and limits, for the study overall: Since the samples were bulk and unsorted, there was no way to compare CD4+ and CD8+ T cell repertoires. Consistent with antigen-driven expansion, pairs of tumor regions showed higher repertoire overlap (mean roughly 36%) than either tumor-adjacent pairs (around 17%) or tumor-blood pairs (about 15%). Compared with blood, tumors had a significantly larger share of the repertoire taken up by the top 250 clones (p = 0.039). Only roughly 7-24% of top clones appeared in all five regions of a tumor, which suggests that tumor-infiltrating T cells are spatially heterogeneous. The study included only four or five patients, and the authors note findings should be validated in a larger study. Because only the TCR beta chain was sequenced and unpaired alpha chains were not captured, true repertoire diversity is likely underestimated.

Using a constant-region primer and ProtoScript II reverse transcriptase, TCRbeta-specific cDNA was reverse-transcribed from about 0.45 ug total RNA. Construction of the TCRbeta libraries relied on three nested rounds of multiplex PCR, following a slightly modified ARM-PCR procedure. Each of the first two PCR rounds ran for about 11 cycles using multiplex TRBV1-TRBV30 forward primers together with a Cbeta reverse primer. Sample barcodes and Illumina adapters were added in a final 25-cycle PCR with Deep VentR polymerase. Before sequencing, amplicons of 200-500 bp were gel-purified using a QIAquick gel extraction kit. The TCRbeta amplicons were sequenced with 250-bp paired-end reads on an Illumina HiSeq 2500. The authors processed their data as follows. Reads were quality-trimmed with Trimmomatic v0.33, and paired reads were merged with FLASH v1.2.11 to recover full CDR3 sequences. V, D and J germline segments were assigned to the rearranged TCRbeta sequences using MiGEC v1.2.1b. VDJtools v1.0.0 computed clonotype statistics and Shannon-Wiener diversity indices. Except for diversity analysis, only the 250 most abundant clonotypes of each sample were used in subsequent analyses to reduce sampling bias. The public reads were reanalyzed by TCRdb: fastp trimming at Q25, MiXCR alignment, in-frame beta chains only. Here each entry gathers all rows of one CDR3 protein and keeps the most common genes and DNA. These V and J calls originate from TCRdb's pipeline instead of the authors' own analysis. The table for this sample lists around 27,000 distinct CDR3 sequences; around three quarters of them were counted only once. The ten largest clones take up approximately 46% of the sample.

CDR1 and CDR2, looked up from the germline V gene, are MGHRA and YSYEKL. Its CDR3 holds 16 amino acids, cysteine through phenylalanine. Only the CDR3 DNA stays, 48 bases, in frame from base 1. Without any cell sorting, total RNA and DNA were extracted together from about 19-30 mg of bulk tissue using the AllPrep DNA/RNA mini kit. Five patients with histopathologically diagnosed primary liver carcinoma underwent surgical resection in China between November 2015 and early 2016. Patients had chronic HBV infection and were treatment-naive at sampling. Five spatially separated regions were sampled per tumor: superior, inferior, left-lateral and right-lateral poles, plus the tumor centre. More than 90% viable tumor cells were found by histology in every tumor sample. Pieces of fresh tumor and adjacent tissue were cut in half, with one half kept in RNAlater at -80 degrees C and the other half sent for histology.

Sequences were obtained from liver tumor tissue from sampling region 3. What the cell subset or site label conveys for this sample: tumor region T3, left-lateral pole. The clonotype comes from a man aged 35 to 55 with primary liver carcinoma and hepatitis B virus infection. The chain links TRBV4-1 with TRBJ1-6; TRBD1 could be the D gene, as 6 bases match. Here the CDR3 is given as CASNHHLRGADSPLHF. The DNA sequence is as follows: TGCGCTAGCAACCACCACCTACGGGGGGCGGATTCACCCCTCCACTTT.